These T cell receptor beta chains were read from a single sample in a study of cytomegalovirus exposure and HLA in healthy donors. The assay was immunoSEQ multiplex PCR, and TCRdb's table has in-frame clones only and misses some. The data contain 37,000 or so clones, roughly 74% of them singletons. Material for sequencing was PBMCs. These receptors were taken from a man under 40 in good health and CMV-seronegative. Each CDR3 is given with its conserved first and last residue. A D gene is named only where the DNA matches it firmly. The size entry is marked missing in some rows and otherwise reads once, few, many or a size class.

CDR3nt	CDR3aa	d_gene	v_gene	j_gene	abundance
TGTGCCAGTAGTATTTCGGCGGGAGGATTGGAGACCCAGTACTTC	CASSISAGGLETQYF	TRBD2	TRBV19	TRBJ2-5	-
TGTGCCACCAGCAGAGAAAGGGGGACCCAAGAGACCCAGTACTTC	CATSRERGTQETQYF	-	TRBV15	TRBJ2-5	-
TGTGCCAGCAGTGAAGAGGGGACAGGGGGGAGGCACAACTATGGCTACCCCTTC	CASSEEGTGGRHNYGYPF	TRBD1	TRBV6-1	TRBJ1-2	-
TGTGCCAGCTCATTCGACAGGAGCTCCTACAATGAGCAGTTCTTC	CASSFDRSSYNEQFF	-	TRBV18	TRBJ2-1	once
TGTGCCAGCAGTGAAGGACAGGGATATCAGCCCCAGCATTTT	CASSEGQGYQPQHF	TRBD1	TRBV2	TRBJ1-5	-
TGTGCCAGCAGTGAAGCCCACAACGCGGGGAGTTTACAAGAGACCCAGTACTTC	CASSEAHNAGSLQETQYF	-	TRBV6-1	TRBJ2-5	-
TGTGCCAGCAGGGGGGACAGGCGGAACACTGAAGCTTTCTTT	CASRGDRRNTEAFF	TRBD1	TRBV6-5	TRBJ1-1	-
TGTGCCAGCAGCCCCCGGACAGCATCCACTGAAGCTTTCTTT	CASSPRTASTEAFF	-	TRBV14	TRBJ1-1	-
TGTGCCAGTAGTATCCCACCGGGACAGGGGGCCCCTACGCAGTATTTT	CASSIPPGQGAPTQYF	TRBD1	TRBV19	TRBJ2-3	-
TGTGCCAGCATCCCAGGGGGGAACTACGAGCAGTACTTC	CASIPGGNYEQYF	-	TRBV28	TRBJ2-7	-
TGTGCCAGCACCGGACTAGCGGCAAAGTACAAAAACATTCAGTACTTC	CASTGLAAKYKNIQYF	TRBD2	TRBV11-2	TRBJ2-4	-
TGTGCCAGCAGTGATTCTTGGGCTTCCTACGAGCAGTACTTC	CASSDSWASYEQYF	-	TRBV2	TRBJ2-7	-
TGTGCCAGCCGCAACTCGCGACTAGCGGGGCACACCGGGGAGCTGTTTTTT	CASRNSRLAGHTGELFF	TRBD2	TRBV28	TRBJ2-2	-
TGCGCCAGCAGCCAAGATTACCTAGCGGGAGGGCCTCGTGCACAGTACTTC	CASSQDYLAGGPRAQYF	TRBD2	TRBV4-1	TRBJ2-5	once
TGCAGCGTTGAACGACAGGGGGTAGGGGGCTACACCTTC	CSVERQGVGGYTF	TRBD1	TRBV29-1	TRBJ1-2	few
TGTGCCAGCAGTTTCAGCGGGGCACCATTGACTAATGAAAAACTGTTTTTT	CASSFSGAPLTNEKLFF	-	TRBV28	TRBJ1-4	-
TGTGCCAGCAGTGGACAGGGAAAAGGAAGTCGTATTGACAAAAACATTCAGTACTTC	CASSGQGKGSRIDKNIQYF	TRBD1	TRBV6-1	TRBJ2-4	-
TGTGCCAGCAGGTATCTACAGACGCCCACCTACGAGCAGTACTTC	CASRYLQTPTYEQYF	-	TRBV28	TRBJ2-7	-
TGTGCCAGCAGCGACGACAGGGGAACGTCAGACGAGCAGTACTTC	CASSDDRGTSDEQYF	TRBD1	TRBV9	TRBJ2-7	-
TGCAGCGGCAGGGGAGGGGAGACCCAGTACTTC	CSGRGGETQYF	-	TRBV29-1	TRBJ2-5	-
TGTGCCAGCAGCTTGACGGACAGTTCGAACACTGAAGCTTTCTTT	CASSLTDSSNTEAFF	-	TRBV11-2	TRBJ1-1	-
TGTGCCTGGAGAGAGCAGGGGGGGAACACTGAAGCTTTCTTT	CAWREQGGNTEAFF	TRBD1	TRBV30	TRBJ1-1	once
TGTGCCAGCAGTGAAAGAATGGGGGCGGAAAACCAGCCCCAGCATTTT	CASSERMGAENQPQHF	-	TRBV2	TRBJ1-5	-
TGTGCCAGCACTCCCCAGGGGGCGGGGGAAAAACTGTTTTTT	CASTPQGAGEKLFF	TRBD1	TRBV6-5	TRBJ1-4	-
TGTGCCAGCTCACCGGTGGAGGGCAGAGAGACCCAGTACTTC	CASSPVEGRETQYF	-	TRBV18	TRBJ2-5	-
TGTGCCAGCAGCGTGTTTAGCGGGGACACAGATACGCAGTATTTT	CASSVFSGDTDTQYF	TRBD2	TRBV9	TRBJ2-3	-
TGTGCCAGTAGAGACAGCCCACTTGGCAACGTCCTGACTTTC	CASRDSPLGNVLTF	-	TRBV27	TRBJ2-6	-
TGTGCCAGCAGTTACTCACGTAGCATGAACACTGAAGCTTTCTTT	CASSYSRSMNTEAFF	-	TRBV6-5	TRBJ1-1	-
TGTGCCAGCAGCGCCAGACTAGCGGGTGGGGAGAATGAGCAGTTCTTC	CASSARLAGGENEQFF	TRBD2	TRBV5-4	TRBJ2-1	-
TGTGCCAGCAGCACTACAGGGGGCGCGGTGGAACTGTTTTTT	CASSTTGGAVELFF	TRBD1	TRBV7-9	TRBJ1-4	-
TGTGCCAGTAGTATCACGGAGGCTGGGGCCAACGTCCTGACTTTC	CASSITEAGANVLTF	-	TRBV19	TRBJ2-6	-
TGTGCCAGCAGCCTCAGACAGGGGTACGAAGCTTTCTTT	CASSLRQGYEAFF	TRBD1	TRBV5-6	TRBJ1-1	-
TGTGCCATCAAGAACCCGGGAGACAACACTGAAGCTTTCTTT	CAIKNPGDNTEAFF	-	TRBV10-3	TRBJ1-1	-
TGTGCCAGCAGCGCGGAACAGGGGGCAAACGGCTACACCTTC	CASSAEQGANGYTF	TRBD1	TRBV2	TRBJ1-2	-
TGTGCCAGCAGCCAAGTCGGTGGTAATGAAAAACTGTTTTTT	CASSQVGGNEKLFF	-	TRBV7-9	TRBJ1-4	-
TGTGCCAGCACCCAGGGTACCTCCTACAATGAGCAGTTCTTC	CASTQGTSYNEQFF	-	TRBV6-6	TRBJ2-1	once
TGCGCCAGCAGCCCCCGACAGGGGAGGACTGAAGCTTTCTTT	CASSPRQGRTEAFF	TRBD1	TRBV4-1	TRBJ1-1	few
TGCGCCAGCAGCCACCTGGGACAGGGGGCCAACAATGAGCAGTTCTTC	CASSHLGQGANNEQFF	TRBD1	TRBV4-1	TRBJ2-1	-
TGTGCCAGCAGTCCCCCCACGGGGAAAGGGGAGACCCAGTACTTC	CASSPPTGKGETQYF	-	TRBV28	TRBJ2-5	once
TGTGCCAGCAGTCAAGACAGGGCTGGTGGGTTCGGTGGCTACACCTTC	CASSQDRAGGFGGYTF	TRBD1	TRBV6-1	TRBJ1-2	-
TGTGCCATCAGTGCAATCCTGAACACTGAAGCTTTCTTT	CAISAILNTEAFF	-	TRBV10-3	TRBJ1-1	-
TGTGCCAGCAGTTCCCATGCTTTCAGACTAGACAATGAGCAGTTCTTC	CASSSHAFRLDNEQFF	-	TRBV6-5	TRBJ2-1	medium-sized
TGTGCCTGGACCCGAGGGAGCGGGGGCTATGGCTACACCTTC	CAWTRGSGGYGYTF	-	TRBV30	TRBJ1-2	-
TGTGCCAGCAGTGGGGACAGGAGCTATGGCTACACCTTC	CASSGDRSYGYTF	TRBD1	TRBV27	TRBJ1-2	-
TGTGCCAGCAGTTACCTAGGCAGGGACTACAATGAGCAGTTCTTC	CASSYLGRDYNEQFF	-	TRBV6-6	TRBJ2-1	-
TGTGCCAGCAGTTACTCTAGCGGGGGGGACAATGAGCAGTTCTTC	CASSYSSGGDNEQFF	TRBD2	TRBV6-6	TRBJ2-1	-
TGTGCCAGCTCTGAATTAGCGGGAGGTACCAATGAGCAGTTCTTC	CASSELAGGTNEQFF	TRBD2	TRBV18	TRBJ2-1	-
TGTGCCAGCAGTACGACAGGGGATGGCTACCCCTTC	CASSTTGDGYPF	TRBD1	TRBV6-5	TRBJ1-2	-
TGTGCCAGCAGTGACCCCCCCCCGTCACCCCTCCACTTT	CASSDPPPSPLHF	-	TRBV6-1	TRBJ1-6	-
TGTGCCAGCAGTGAGCAGACAGGCCAAGCTAATTCACCCCTCCACTTT	CASSEQTGQANSPLHF	-	TRBV6-1	TRBJ1-6	once
TGTGCCAGCAGCCCGGGACAGACTAATGAAAAACTGTTTTTT	CASSPGQTNEKLFF	TRBD1	TRBV9	TRBJ1-4	-
TGTGCCAGCAGTCCCCCCGTCAACACTGAAGCTTTCTTT	CASSPPVNTEAFF	-	TRBV2	TRBJ1-1	once
TGTGCCAGCAGCTCCCAGGGGGCCTTGACAGATACGCAGTATTTT	CASSSQGALTDTQYF	TRBD1	TRBV7-9	TRBJ2-3	-